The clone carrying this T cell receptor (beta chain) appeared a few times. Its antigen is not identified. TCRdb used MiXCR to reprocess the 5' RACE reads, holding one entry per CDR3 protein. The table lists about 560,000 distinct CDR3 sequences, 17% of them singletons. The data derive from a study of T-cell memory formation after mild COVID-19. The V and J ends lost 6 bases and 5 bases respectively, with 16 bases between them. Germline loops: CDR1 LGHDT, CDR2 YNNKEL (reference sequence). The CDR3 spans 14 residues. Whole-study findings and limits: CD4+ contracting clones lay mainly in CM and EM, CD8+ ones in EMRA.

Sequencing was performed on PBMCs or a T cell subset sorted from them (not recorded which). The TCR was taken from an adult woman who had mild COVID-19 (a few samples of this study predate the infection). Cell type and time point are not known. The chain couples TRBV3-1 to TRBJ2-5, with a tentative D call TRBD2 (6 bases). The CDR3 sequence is CASSPGGAPETQYF. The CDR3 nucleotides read TGTGCCAGCAGTCCCGGGGGTGCTCCCGAGACCCAGTACTTC.